This T cell receptor beta chain was obtained from a study of beta chain features in type 1 diabetes. The CDR3 length is 16 residues. CDR1 is MGHDK, CDR2 SYGVNS, per germline. V was pared by 4 bases and J by 5 bases, with 20 bases between. Regarding this clone: The antigen remains unidentified.

Study outcomes and limitations: Sequencing from cDNA could over-represent high-TCR-expressing cells. Type 1 diabetes patients showed a moderate but significant shortening of TCRB CDR3s in all four CD4+ subsets.

As every portion of the isolated RNA was reverse transcribed, the sequencing read expressed TCRB transcripts. TCRdb's table, derived via immunoSEQ multiplex PCR, lists solely in-frame clones and lacks some. The sample lists hundreds of thousands of clones, 30% occurring once. Sequenced material: naive CD4+ T cells from blood. The receptor's source is a man between 18 and 29 years old in good health. The gene calls are TRBV25-1 and TRBJ2-5; D possibly corresponds to TRBD1 (6 bases). For the CDR3, the DNA is TGTGCCAGCAGTGGGGGCATCACAGGGTACGGGGAGACCCAGTACTTC. Residues: CASSGGITGYGETQYF.